This T cell receptor beta chain was profiled in a study of spatial heterogeneity in lung cancer. Study-wide context: The study observed each unique TCR and UMI combination more than ten times on average in raw reads. The study, taken as a whole, reports: Counts of ubiquitous and regional expanded TCRs tracked ubiquitous and regional nonsynonymous mutations, respectively. Mutation counts in tumors were tracked by counts of expanded intratumoral alpha and beta TCRs.

Germline V lookup: CDR1 SEHNR, CDR2 FQNEAQ (reference sequence). The CDR3 totals 15 residues. The V and J ends lost 5 bases and 0 bases respectively, with 13 bases between them. TCRdb recomputed calls from the 5' RACE reads with MiXCR, one row per CDR3 protein. The sample includes over 9,000 distinct CDR3 sequences, roughly an eighth of them seen just once. This clonotype was seen a few times. Its antigen is unidentified. The time point was: sample taken at primary tumor resection. The authors sequenced whole RNA from tumor, nontumor lung or frozen PBMC without sorting. The chain is built from TRBV7-9 and TRBJ1-2; D ambiguous. This material consisted of lung tumor tissue, taken at surgery. The sequence was collected from a male donor with early-stage non-small cell lung cancer. This CDR3 reads CASSPGGDPNYGYTF. The DNA for the CDR3 is TGTGCCAGCAGCCCAGGCGGCGATCCTAACTATGGCTACACCTTC.